The 23 T cell receptor beta chains given below trace back to one sample, sequenced in a study of blood T cell repertoires in COVID-19. This table comes from immunoSEQ multiplex PCR, and its TCRdb copy is limited to in-frame clones, with some not included. The table shows over 200,000 clones, with less than 90% occurring only once. The specimen was peripheral blood. The source of these receptors is a man between 60 and 75 years old who had recovered from COVID-19.

The V and J genes are TRBV7-8 and TRBJ2-7, with D maybe TRBD1 (5 bases). Germline V lookup: CDR1 SGHVS, CDR2 FQNEAQ. The CDR3 consists of 14 residues. Trimming shortened V by 0 bases and J by 3 bases, and 9 bases separated the two germline ends. CDR3 residues: CASSLAGRVYEQYF. CDR3 DNA sequence: TGTGCCAGCAGCTTAGCCGGCAGGGTCTACGAGCAGTACTTC.

J is TRBJ2-3 and V is TRBV10-1; 7 bases fit TRBD1. V shed 3 bases, J shed 1 base, and the junction held 1 base outside the gene matches. The CDR3 covers 14 residues. CDR1 is WNHNN and CDR2 is SYGVQD in the germline V gene (reference sequence). The CDR3 region is CASSDGTGTDTQYF. The CDR3 nucleotides read TGCGCCAGCAGTGACGGGACAGGCACAGATACGCAGTATTTT.

This rearrangement joins TRBV11-3 to TRBJ2-3; D gene ambiguous. The CDR3 runs 17 residues. Germline-derived CDR1 and CDR2 are SGHNT and YENEEA. V was cut by 0 bases and J by 5 bases, with 18 bases left in between. CDR3 DNA: TGTGCCAGCAGCTTAGAGGTTGGCCTCTACCCAGGAGATACGCAGTATTTT. This sequence encodes CASSLEVGLYPGDTQYF.

The V gene is TRBV7-8, the J gene TRBJ2-5; D remains ambiguous. Germline V gives CDR1 SGHVS, CDR2 FQNEAQ. The length of the CDR3 is 12 residues. The V and J ends lost 5 bases and 0 bases respectively, with 4 bases between them. Written as DNA, the CDR3 is TGTGCCAGCAGCCTCTACCAAGAGACCCAGTACTTC. Protein sequence: CASSLYQETQYF. Complete variable domain (other parts from reference TRBV7-8 and TRBJ2-5): GAGVSQSPRYKVAKRGQDVALRCDPISGHVSLFWYQQALGQGPEFLTYFQNEAQLDKSGLPSDRFFAERPEGSVSTLKIQRTQQEDSAVYLCASSLYQETQYFGPGTRLLVL.

The chain uses TRBV5-1 and TRBJ2-5; 8 bases fit TRBD1. V trimming: 4 bases; J trimming: 7 bases; junction bases outside the gene matches: 12. Germline values: CDR1 SGHRS, CDR2 YFSETQ. The CDR3 contains 15 residues. For the CDR3, the DNA is TGCGCCAGCAGCGGATCGGGACAGGTCTCAGGGACCCAGTACTTC. The encoded protein is CASSGSGQVSGTQYF.

As DNA, the CDR3 is TGTGCCAGTATGATAAAGACAGATTTCAATCAGCCCCAGCATTTT. Amino acids: CASMIKTDFNQPQHF. The chain carries TRBV19 and TRBJ1-5, with D tentatively TRBD1 (5 bases). From germline, CDR1 is LNHDA and CDR2 SQIVND (reference sequence). The length of the CDR3 is 15 residues. Trimming shortened V by 7 bases and J by 3 bases, and 16 bases separated the two germline ends.

This chain links TRBV4-1 with TRBJ1-6; a weak D match, TRBD1 (6 bases). The CDR3 totals 17 residues. V lost 1 base and J 6 bases, leaving 16 bases between the germline ends. CDR1 is MGHRA and CDR2 is YSYEKL in the germline V gene. The DNA for the CDR3 is TGCGCCAGCAGCCAAGGAAAGGGGGTAATGGCTAATTCACCCCTCCACTTT. Its protein product is CASSQGKGVMANSPLHF.

V gene TRBV30 combines with J gene TRBJ1-5, with unresolved D. The CDR3 extends over 15 amino acids. CDR1 and CDR2 (germline): GTSNPN, SVGIG (reference sequence). The V gene lost 1 base and the J gene lost 4 bases, with 14 bases spanning the gap. Written as DNA, the CDR3 is TGTGCCTGGAGTGACGGAACTAGGGATAATCAGCCCCAGCATTTT. Translating gives CAWSDGTRDNQPQHF.

This rearrangement joins TRBV29-1 to TRBJ1-1; D is ambiguous. Trimming took off 1 base at V and 7 bases at J, with 13 bases between the two ends. In germline, CDR1 is SQVTM, CDR2 ANQGSEA. The CDR3 is made up of 13 amino acids. CDR3 nucleotides: TGCAGCGTTGAAGGGAGAGTGTTGGGTGAAGCTTTCTTT. Residues: CSVEGRVLGEAFF.

The J gene is TRBJ2-3, the V gene TRBV5-1, with TRBD2 matching over 7 bases. The germline V gene encodes CDR1 SGHRS and CDR2 YFSETQ. CDR3 length: 16 amino acids. V lost 0 bases and J lost 5; bases outside the gene matches: 9. The CDR3 DNA sequence: TGCGCCAGCAGCTTGGCCGCTGGGGGGGAGGGAGATACGCAGTATTTT. This codes for CASSLAAGGEGDTQYF. The entire variable domain, with the rest obtained from reference TRBV5-1 and TRBJ2-3, is as follows: KAGVTQTPRYLIKTRGQQVTLSCSPISGHRSVSWYQQTPGQGLQFLFEYFSETQRNKGNFPGRFSGRQFSNSRSEMNVSTLELGDSALYLCASSLAAGGEGDTQYFGPGTRLTVL.

This rearrangement joins TRBV6-4 to TRBJ2-1; 13 positions match TRBD2. V lost 8 bases and J lost 4; bases outside the gene matches: 5. The germline V gene encodes CDR1 MRHNA and CDR2 SNTAGT. CDR3 size: 15 residues. CDR3 amino acids: CASGKGLAGYNEQFF. The CDR3 DNA follows: TGTGCCAGCGGGAAGGGACTAGCGGGGTACAATGAGCAGTTCTTC.

The rearrangement joins TRBV5-5 to TRBJ2-7; perhaps TRBD2 as D (5 bases). Germline-derived CDR1 and CDR2 are SGHKS and YYEKEE (reference sequence). CDR3 length equals 15 residues. Trimming pared 0 bases from V and 0 bases from J, leaving 10 bases between. The CDR3 DNA reads as TGTGCCAGCAGCTTGGGGACTTTCAACTCCTACGAGCAGTACTTC. It translates to CASSLGTFNSYEQYF.

The chain has TRBV20-1 and TRBJ2-1; D perhaps matches TRBD1 (5 bases). The CDR3 is 11 amino acids. The V gene lost 4 bases and the J gene lost 6 bases, with 7 bases spanning the gap. Germline V gene data show CDR1 as DFQATT and CDR2 as SNEGSKA (reference sequence). CDR3 residues: CSAKRGNEQFF. CDR3 DNA sequence: TGCAGTGCTAAAAGGGGCAATGAGCAGTTCTTC.

For the CDR3, the DNA is TGTGCCAGCAGTGTGGCGGGACGCGGGAGCTACACCTTC. Residues: CASSVAGRGSYTF. This sequence joins TRBV12-3 or TRBV12-4 and TRBJ1-2, with D possibly matching TRBD1 (5 bases). The CDR3 spans 13 residues. Trimming removed 5 bases at V and 9 bases at J, with 16 bases between.

The chain recombines TRBV5-1 with TRBJ1-5, with TRBD1 identical over 7 bases. The CDR3 spans 15 residues. The germline V gene encodes CDR1 SGHRS and CDR2 YFSETQ. V shed 4 bases and J 2 bases; nucleotides not matched to a gene: 6. CDR3 sequence reads: CASSPHTGGNQPQHF. CDR3 DNA: TGCGCCAGCAGCCCTCATACAGGGGGCAATCAGCCCCAGCATTTT.

The table lists this clone with a count of one. The chain carries TRBV5-6 and TRBJ2-1; D may be TRBD2 (6 bases). The V end was cut by 2 bases, the J end by 4 bases, with 13 bases between. This CDR3 is 15 amino acids long. Germline CDR1 is SGHDT and CDR2 is YYEEEE. CDR3 protein: CASSFGTSRYNEQFF. As DNA, the CDR3 is TGTGCCAGCAGCTTCGGGACTTCTCGTTACAATGAGCAGTTCTTC.

V is TRBV15 and J is TRBJ2-5; TRBD2 matches 11 bases. V lost 0 bases, J lost 5 bases, and 8 bases stayed unmatched. Germline V gene lookup returns CDR1 LNHNV and CDR2 YYDKDF (reference sequence). The CDR3 spans 17 residues. CDR3 amino acids: CATSRDPTSGATETQYF. The CDR3 region has the DNA TGTGCCACCAGCAGAGATCCGACTAGCGGGGCAACGGAGACCCAGTACTTC.

The genes are TRBV9 and TRBJ1-4; perhaps TRBD1 as D (6 bases). The germline V gene encodes CDR1 SGDLS and CDR2 YYNGEE. V shed 5 bases and J shed 0 bases, with 14 bases lying between them. The CDR3 consists of 16 residues. The CDR3 DNA reads TGTGCCAGCAGACCAGGGGACCCAACAACTAATGAAAAACTGTTTTTT. As protein: CASRPGDPTTNEKLFF.

CDR3 sequence: CASSLTAGGSTDTQYF. CDR3 nucleotides: TGTGCCAGCTCACTGACGGCGGGGGGATCCACAGATACGCAGTATTTT. The rearrangement joins TRBV18 to TRBJ2-3; 8 nucleotides agree with TRBD2. This CDR3 has 16 amino acids. V shed 4 bases and J 2 bases; nucleotides not matched to a gene: 8. The germline gives CDR1 KGHSH, CDR2 LQKENI.

This clone was detected only once. CDR3: CASSYGGSSNQPQHF. The CDR3 DNA sequence: TGTGCCAGCAGTTACGGCGGGAGTAGCAATCAGCCCCAGCATTTT. The chain carries TRBV6-5 and TRBJ1-5, with D unclear. CDR1 MNHEY and CDR2 SVGAGI come from the germline V gene. The ends were cut back, 2 bases at V and 0 bases at J, with 8 bases in the middle. The CDR3 runs 15 residues.

V usage is TRBV4-2 and J usage is TRBJ1-2; no clear D. The CDR3 contains 15 residues. V lost 0 bases and J 3 bases, leaving 11 bases between the germline ends. Germline V gives CDR1 LGHNA, CDR2 YNFKEQ. The CDR3 loop is CASSQDFWAHYGYTF. The DNA for the CDR3 is TGTGCCAGCAGCCAAGATTTTTGGGCACACTATGGCTACACCTTC.

The chain is built from TRBV4-2 and TRBJ2-3; 14 positions match TRBD2. The V gene end was trimmed by 3 bases and the J gene end by 4 bases; junction bases not matched to a gene: 6. The CDR3 is 17 amino acids. Germline V gene lookup returns CDR1 LGHNA and CDR2 YNFKEQ. In DNA, the CDR3 is TGTGCCAGCAGCCAGTGGACTAGCGGGGGGAATGCAGATACGCAGTATTTT. Protein product: CASSQWTSGGNADTQYF.

The genes are TRBV19 and TRBJ1-6; 12 nucleotides agree with TRBD1. Per the germline V gene, CDR1 is LNHDA and CDR2 is SQIVND (reference sequence). With 5 bases clipped from V and 14 bases from J, the junction kept 7 bases outside the gene matches. The CDR3 has 14 residues. The CDR3 region is CASSWDRGLQSLHF. The CDR3 nucleotides are TGTGCCAGTAGTTGGGACAGGGGGCTCCAATCCCTCCACTTT.